This is a list of T cell receptor beta chains from one sample in a study of blood T cell repertoires in COVID-19. TCRdb's table, derived via immunoSEQ multiplex PCR, lists solely in-frame clones and lacks some. The sample comprises approximately 50,000 clones, roughly 80% of which are singletons, and more than 15% rests with the top ten. Sample: peripheral blood. The receptors stem from a man aged 65 to 79 with active COVID-19. Both conserved end residues are part of each CDR3. The order of the fields is CDR3 length, V gene, D gene, clone size, J gene, CDR3 DNA, CDR3 protein. A D gene is named only where the DNA matches it firmly. The size field is filled for only some rows; it gives once, few, many or a size class.

13	TRBV5-1	-	few	TRBJ2-7	TGCGCCAGCAGGAAAAGCGACTCCTACGAGCAGTACTTC	CASRKSDSYEQYF
16	TRBV5-5	-	once	TRBJ2-7	TGTGCCAGCAGTCGAAGCTTAGCGGAGTGGCTGTACGAGCAGTACTTC	CASSRSLAEWLYEQYF
15	TRBV7-2	-	-	TRBJ2-1	TGTGCCAGCAGCTTATTCCAGGGCCCTTGGGCTGAGCAGTTCTTC	CASSLFQGPWAEQFF
15	TRBV18	TRBD2	-	TRBJ2-7	TGTGCCAGCTCACCTACGGGACTAGCGGACTACGAGCAGTACTTC	CASSPTGLADYEQYF
14	TRBV19	TRBD1	once	TRBJ2-3	TGTGCCAGCCGGGACAGGGGACGCACAGATACGCAGTATTTT	CASRDRGRTDTQYF
13	TRBV7-2	TRBD2	-	TRBJ2-5	TGTGCCAGCAGCCCGCGGGAGCGCGGGACCCAGTACTTC	CASSPRERGTQYF
18	TRBV5-6	-	-	TRBJ2-6	TGTGCCAGCAGCTACCCCGACACTGTATTCTCTGGGGCCAACGTCCTGACTTTC	CASSYPDTVFSGANVLTF
14	TRBV6-1	-	-	TRBJ1-1	TGTGCCAGCAGTGAACAGGGTGGTCTCACTGAAGCTTTCTTT	CASSEQGGLTEAFF
13	TRBV11-3	-	-	TRBJ1-1	TGTGCCAGCAGCTCGCAGGGTGGCACTGAAGCTTTCTTT	CASSSQGGTEAFF
16	TRBV5-8	TRBD1	-	TRBJ2-2	TGTGCCAGCAGGGTGACAGGGGTACCGAACACCGGGGAGCTGTTTTTT	CASRVTGVPNTGELFF
15	TRBV3-1/TRBV3-2	-	few	TRBJ2-1	TGTGCCAGCAGCCGCCCCTTGCGGCGGCGCAATGAGCAGTTCTTC	CASSRPLRRRNEQFF
16	TRBV21-1	-	-	TRBJ2-7	TGTGCCAGCAGCGTGGGACTTACCGCCCCTCCCTACGAGCAGTACTTC	CASSVGLTAPPYEQYF
16	TRBV5-4	-	-	TRBJ2-1	TGTGCCAGCAGTCAAAGCGGCTCTGGGCTTAACAATGAGCAGTTCTTC	CASSQSGSGLNNEQFF
14	TRBV28	-	-	TRBJ1-3	TGTGCCAGCAGTTTAAGTTCGGGGGTGGACACCATATATTTT	CASSLSSGVDTIYF
15	TRBV30	TRBD1	-	TRBJ1-5	TGTGCCTGGAGTAGGACAGGGAAGAGCAATCAGCCCCAGCATTTT	CAWSRTGKSNQPQHF
15	TRBV5-1	TRBD2	-	TRBJ2-2	TGCGCCAGCAGAACGACTAGCGGTAACACCGGGGAGCTGTTTTTT	CASRTTSGNTGELFF
12	TRBV12-3/TRBV12-4	TRBD1	-	TRBJ2-7	TGTGCCAGCAGTCGACAGGGGTACGAGCAGTACTTC	CASSRQGYEQYF
15	TRBV2	TRBD1	-	TRBJ2-1	TGTGCCAGCAGCGACTGGACAGGGGGAGGCAATGAGCAGTTCTTC	CASSDWTGGGNEQFF
13	TRBV2	-	-	TRBJ2-7	TGTGCCAGCAGTGGGACTGGGCTGGGGGAGCAGTACTTC	CASSGTGLGEQYF
19	TRBV19	TRBD2	-	TRBJ2-2	TGTGCCAGTAGTATGTTTAGGTCTAGCGGGAGGTTGAACACCGGGGAGCTGTTTTTT	CASSMFRSSGRLNTGELFF
15	TRBV6-5	TRBD2	-	TRBJ2-2	TGTGCCAGCAGCCACAGGACTAGCGGGTCCGGGGAGCTGTTTTTT	CASSHRTSGSGELFF
16	TRBV7-8	TRBD2	-	TRBJ2-3	TGTGCCAGCAGCTCTACTAGCGGGGGGATCACAGATACGCAGTATTTT	CASSSTSGGITDTQYF
16	TRBV4-3	TRBD2	-	TRBJ2-1	TGCGCCAGCAGCCCACCCCGCCTAGCGGGAGTGGAGCGTCTGTTCTTC	CASSPPRLAGVERLFF
16	TRBV6-5	-	-	TRBJ1-3	TGTGCCAGCAGTTACTCGAACCCCAGATTAGGAAACACCATATATTTT	CASSYSNPRLGNTIYF
13	TRBV5-4	-	few	TRBJ1-1	TGTGCCAGCATGGTTGCAGGGGCCACTGAAGCTTTCTTT	CASMVAGATEAFF
12	TRBV29-1	TRBD1	-	TRBJ2-7	TGCAGCGTCAGGACAGGGGCCTACGAGCAGTACTTC	CSVRTGAYEQYF
15	TRBV19	TRBD1	-	TRBJ1-6	TGTGCCTCCCGGGACAGGGGCTCCTATAATTCACCCCTCCACTTT	CASRDRGSYNSPLHF
18	TRBV11-2	TRBD2	-	TRBJ2-1	TGTGCCAGCAGCCGAGGACTAGCGGGAGGGCCTTCCTACAATGAGCAGTTCTTC	CASSRGLAGGPSYNEQFF
16	TRBV28	TRBD1	-	TRBJ2-6	TGTGCCAGCGGGGGACAGGGGGGTACTGGGGCCAACGTCCTGACTTTC	CASGGQGGTGANVLTF
14	TRBV5-5	TRBD1	once	TRBJ2-1	TGTGCCAGCAGCCCGGGACAGGGTGGAAGTGAGCAGTTCTTC	CASSPGQGGSEQFF
13	TRBV24-1	TRBD1	-	TRBJ1-5	TGTGCCACCAGTGAGTGGACAGGCCAGCCCCAGCATTTT	CATSEWTGQPQHF
14	TRBV19	TRBD1	-	TRBJ2-4	TGTGCCAGTAGTATACGACAGGGGGGAAACATTCAGTACTTC	CASSIRQGGNIQYF
14	TRBV24-1	-	-	TRBJ2-1	TGTGCCACCAGTGATTTTCGGGCTAGCGTCGAGCAGTTCTTC	CATSDFRASVEQFF
13	TRBV9	-	-	TRBJ2-3	TGTGCCAGCAGCGACAGGGAGGGGGACACGCAGTATTTT	CASSDREGDTQYF
15	TRBV9	-	-	TRBJ2-3	TGTGCCAGCAGCGTTTCGTCGGGGGGCTCAGATACGCAGTATTTT	CASSVSSGGSDTQYF
16	TRBV11-2	TRBD2	-	TRBJ2-3	TGTGCCAGCAGCTCACAAGCGGGAGGTATAACAGATACGCAGTATTTT	CASSSQAGGITDTQYF
13	TRBV14	-	-	TRBJ1-2	TGTGCCAGCAGGCCCAGGGCCTACGGTGGCTACACCTTC	CASRPRAYGGYTF
15	TRBV7-9	TRBD1	-	TRBJ2-2	TGTGCCAGCAGCCCGGACAGGTTCGCCACCGGGGAGCTGTTTTTT	CASSPDRFATGELFF
16	TRBV18	TRBD1	-	TRBJ1-3	TGTGCCAGCTCACCACGACAGGGTCTGGACGGAAACACCATATATTTT	CASSPRQGLDGNTIYF
15	TRBV6-6	-	-	TRBJ1-2	TGTGCCAGCAGAACAGATCTCCGGTCTCACTATGGCTACACCTTC	CASRTDLRSHYGYTF
14	TRBV30	-	-	TRBJ1-6	TGTGCCTGGACCGCCTCAGGAATCAATTCACCCCTCCACTTT	CAWTASGINSPLHF
13	TRBV7-3	-	-	TRBJ2-5	TGTGCCAGCAGCCTAGCCGCTCAAGAGACCCAGTACTTC	CASSLAAQETQYF
15	TRBV5-1	-	-	TRBJ2-4	TGCGCCAGCAGCTTTAGCCCGGGAGCCAAAAACATTCAGTACTTC	CASSFSPGAKNIQYF
13	TRBV19	-	once	TRBJ1-3	TGTGCCAGTTTTAACAGGGCCTGGAACACCATATATTTT	CASFNRAWNTIYF